Presented here are 29 T cell receptor beta chains from one specimen sequenced in a study of blood T cell repertoires in COVID-19. Some clones are missing from TCRdb's copy, which holds only in-frame ones; the method was immunoSEQ multiplex PCR. Here the sample spans under 200,000 clones, approximately 80% being singletons. The sequenced material came from PBMCs or T cells enriched from blood (not recorded which). Source of these receptors: a man aged 50-59 years who had recovered from COVID-19.

The chain links TRBV7-6 to TRBJ1-6; weak D call: TRBD1 (6 bases). The CDR3 loop spans 18 amino acids. Trimming took 0 bases from V and 13 from J, leaving 25 bases between them. The germline V gene encodes CDR1 SGHVS and CDR2 FNYEAQ. The CDR3 spells CASSLAGAGEGFSVPLHF. CDR3 sequence (DNA): TGTGCCAGCAGCTTAGCGGGGGCAGGGGAGGGTTTTTCGGTTCCCCTCCACTTT.

This chain uses TRBV7-3 with TRBJ1-2, with D unresolved. In germline, CDR1 is SGHTA, CDR2 FQGTGA. V was pared by 0 bases and J by 1 base, with 9 bases between. The CDR3 contains 15 residues. CDR3 sequence reads: CASSLTAVDNYGYTF. The CDR3, as DNA: TGTGCCAGCAGCTTAACCGCGGTGGATAACTATGGCTACACCTTC.

V and J are TRBV27 and TRBJ1-1; no clear D. Germline values: CDR1 MNHEY, CDR2 SMNVEV (reference sequence). Between the trimmed V and J ends, which lost 2 bases and 3 bases, there was a span of 10 bases. This CDR3 is 14 amino acids long. CDR3 in DNA: TGTGCCAGCAGTTTAGCATTGAGGGACACTGAAGCTTTCTTT. As protein: CASSLALRDTEAFF.

This rearrangement joins TRBV24-1 to TRBJ2-5; no clear D gene. The V end lost 3 bases, the J end lost 3 bases, and 7 bases lay between the germline ends. The germline gives CDR1 KGHDR, CDR2 SFDVKD. The CDR3 loop spans 13 amino acids. The CDR3 coding sequence is TGTGCCACCAGTGATGCTTCTAAAGAGACCCAGTACTTC. This codes for CATSDASKETQYF.

The chain joins TRBV18 to TRBJ1-2; possibly TRBD1 for D (5 bases). This CDR3 is built from 13 residues. The V and J ends lost 2 bases and 8 bases respectively, with 12 bases between them. Germline V gives CDR1 KGHSH, CDR2 LQKENI. DNA of the CDR3: TGTGCCAGCTCACCAGGGCCAGGGTACGGCTACACCTTC. It specifies CASSPGPGYGYTF.

In nucleotides, the CDR3 is TGTGCCAGCAGCCAAGTCCGGGACAGGGGACACGAGCAGTACTTC. Its protein is CASSQVRDRGHEQYF. The V call is TRBV7-6, the J call TRBJ2-7; 10 nucleotides align to TRBD1. The V gene end was trimmed by 5 bases and the J gene end by 5 bases; junction bases not matched to a gene: 9. CDR1 and CDR2 (germline): SGHVS, FNYEAQ. This CDR3 is built from 15 residues.

For the CDR3, the DNA is TGCGCCAGCAGCTTGGTAAATGCAGGGGGAGCTGAAGCTTTCTTT. Translated: CASSLVNAGGAEAFF. The V gene is TRBV5-1, the J gene TRBJ1-1; 7 bases are a match to TRBD1. Germline trimming cut 0 bases from V and 6 bases from J; bases unmatched to any gene: 8. The CDR3 runs 15 residues. Germline values: CDR1 SGHRS, CDR2 YFSETQ.

The chain carries TRBV10-1 and TRBJ2-3; D not certain. The CDR3 runs to 14 residues. The germline gives CDR1 WNHNN, CDR2 SYGVQD (reference sequence). Trimming took 2 bases from V and 0 from J, leaving 6 bases between them. CDR3 protein: CASSEALSTDTQYF. The CDR3 DNA sequence: TGCGCCAGCAGTGAGGCCCTAAGCACAGATACGCAGTATTTT.

Here the CDR3 reads CASSFPGQGGTDTQYF. The CDR3 bases are TGTGCCAGCAGCTTCCCGGGACAGGGAGGCACAGATACGCAGTATTTT. The chain employs TRBV5-4 and TRBJ2-3, with 9 bases identical to TRBD1. With V trimmed by 2 bases and J by 1 base, 5 bases remained unmatched. CDR3 length: 16 residues. Per the germline V gene, CDR1 is SGHNT and CDR2 is YYREEE (reference sequence).

The chain is built from TRBV7-3 and TRBJ2-3, with 9 positions matching TRBD2. The V segment lost 8 bases and the J segment 2 bases; nucleotides outside the gene matches: 2. Germline V gene data show CDR1 as SGHTA and CDR2 as FQGTGA. The CDR3 is 13 amino acids. Here the CDR3 reads CASGLAPTDTQYF. DNA for the CDR3: TGTGCCAGCGGACTAGCGCCCACAGATACGCAGTATTTT.

The rearrangement uses TRBV3-1 (or the pseudogene TRBV3-2) and TRBJ1-6; weak D call: TRBD1 (6 bases). V was clipped by 3 bases and J by 5 bases, with 20 bases between them. Germline CDR1 LGHDT, CDR2 YNNKEL (reference sequence). The CDR3 consists of 18 residues. The CDR3 bases are TGTGCCAGCAGCCACTCCCGGGACATGAGGGTAGATAATTCACCCCTCCACTTT. The encoded protein is CASSHSRDMRVDNSPLHF.

This clone was picked up a small number of times. V gene TRBV5-5 combines with J gene TRBJ2-1, with 9 nucleotides matching TRBD2. With 4 bases clipped from V and 7 bases from J, the junction kept 12 bases outside the gene matches. The CDR3 extends over 16 amino acids. CDR1 is SGHKS and CDR2 is YYEKEE in the germline V gene (reference sequence). CDR3 protein: CASSARGGGAWNEQFF. CDR3 nucleotides: TGTGCCAGCAGCGCCAGGGGCGGGGGGGCGTGGAATGAGCAGTTCTTC.

The chain uses TRBV4-2 and TRBJ1-5; no definite D call. The CDR3 runs to 15 residues. V lost 0 bases, J lost 3 bases, and 9 bases lay in between. Germline CDR1 LGHNA, CDR2 YNFKEQ. The CDR3 here is CASSQDLQNNQPQHF. DNA of the CDR3: TGTGCCAGCAGCCAAGATTTACAGAACAATCAGCCCCAGCATTTT.

This chain links TRBV3-1 (or the pseudogene TRBV3-2) with TRBJ1-4, with unresolved D. Germline CDR1 reads LGHDT; CDR2 reads YNNKEL (reference sequence). This CDR3 is built from 12 residues. V was cut by 1 base and J by 11 bases, with 8 bases left in between. CDR3: CASSQVGGKLFF. The CDR3 nucleotides read TGTGCCAGCAGCCAAGTTGGAGGGAAACTGTTTTTT.

The V gene is TRBV12-5, the J gene TRBJ2-2, with TRBD1 matching over 9 bases. V lost 9 bases to trimming and J lost 5 bases; unmatched junction nucleotides: 16. Germline V gene data show CDR1 as LGHNT and CDR2 as FRNRAP. The CDR3 runs 17 residues. CDR3 bases: TGTGCTAGCGGACCGAACACACAGGGGGCAAATACCGGGGAGCTGTTTTTT. The encoded protein is CASGPNTQGANTGELFF.

The chain uses TRBV7-6 and TRBJ2-1; D gene ambiguous. The V and J ends lost 0 bases and 9 bases respectively, with 9 bases between them. The CDR3 extends over 13 amino acids. Germline values: CDR1 SGHVS, CDR2 FNYEAQ. CDR3 region: CASSLALASEQFF. The DNA for the CDR3 is TGTGCCAGCAGCTTAGCGCTCGCGTCTGAGCAGTTCTTC.

V is TRBV28 and J is TRBJ2-5; D is ambiguous. The CDR3 sequence is 12 residues long. CDR1 is MDHEN, CDR2 SYDVKM, per germline. Trimming cost V 2 bases and J 2 bases, with 3 bases left between them. The CDR3 DNA sequence: TGTGCCAGCAGTTTAGTACAAGAGACCCAGTACTTC. This encodes CASSLVQETQYF.

The gene calls are TRBV19 and TRBJ2-7; 11 bases fit TRBD1. The trim removed 5 bases at V and 0 bases at J, leaving 6 bases unmatched. This CDR3 spans 16 amino acids. CDR1 is LNHDA and CDR2 is SQIVND in the germline V gene (reference sequence). The CDR3 loop reads CASSPLGTGGSYEQYF. CDR3 bases: TGTGCCAGTAGTCCTCTAGGGACAGGGGGCTCCTACGAGCAGTACTTC.

A word on this clone: At the DNA level, this CDR3 is encoded by other sequences in the same sample as well. The genes are TRBV28 and TRBJ1-2; D is undetermined. The CDR3 runs 13 residues. The V gene's germline CDR1 is MDHEN and CDR2 SYDVKM. Trimming took 1 base from V and 0 from J, leaving 3 bases between them. The CDR3 reads CASSLSANYGYTF. The CDR3 region has the DNA TGTGCCAGCAGTTTATCGGCTAACTATGGCTACACCTTC.

The gene calls are TRBV5-1 and TRBJ1-2; a weak D match, TRBD1 (6 bases). The CDR3 sequence is 15 residues long. The V end lost 0 bases, the J end lost 6 bases, and 15 bases lay between the germline ends. CDR1 and CDR2 from the germline V gene are SGHRS and YFSETQ. The DNA for the CDR3 is TGCGCCAGCAGCTTGGTTACACAGGGATACAATGGCTACACCTTC. This sequence encodes CASSLVTQGYNGYTF.

The chain is built from TRBV19 and TRBJ1-6, with 9 bases fitting TRBD1. This CDR3 is built from 15 residues. After removal of 4 bases from V and 6 bases from J, the junction contained 4 bases not matched to a gene. Germline-derived CDR1 and CDR2 are LNHDA and SQIVND (reference sequence). The CDR3: CASSRTGATNSPLHF. DNA of the CDR3: TGTGCCAGTAGTAGGACAGGGGCGACTAATTCACCCCTCCACTTT.

The sample holds a few counts of this clone. The chain is built from TRBV3-1 (or the pseudogene TRBV3-2) and TRBJ1-3; 7 nucleotides match TRBD1. The CDR3 totals 16 residues. Germline V CDR1 and CDR2: LGHDT, YNNKEL (reference sequence). V shed 4 bases and J 4 bases; nucleotides not matched to a gene: 10. CDR3 protein: CASSLMGTGAGNTIYF. The CDR3 DNA is TGTGCCAGCAGCCTTATGGGCACAGGGGCCGGAAACACCATATATTTT.

This clone was detected only a few times. The chain carries TRBV5-1 and TRBJ2-7; D gene ambiguous. Germline CDR1 SGHRS, CDR2 YFSETQ. V lost 3 bases and J lost 5, with 6 bases in between. The CDR3 is 11 residues long. The CDR3 reads CASSSLNEQYF. For the CDR3, the DNA is TGCGCCAGCAGCTCACTGAACGAGCAGTACTTC.

The genes are TRBV6-6 and TRBJ1-4, with 8 nucleotides matching TRBD1. Germline V lookup: CDR1 MNHNY, CDR2 SVGAGI (reference sequence). V lost 5 bases and J lost 0; bases outside the gene matches: 14. This CDR3 contains 19 residues. CDR3 in DNA: TGTGCCAGCAGTCGCGAGACAGGGGAAGATTCTTCAACTAATGAAAAACTGTTTTTT. It specifies CASSRETGEDSSTNEKLFF.

V is TRBV5-1 and J is TRBJ2-7, with no clear D. From germline, CDR1 is SGHRS and CDR2 YFSETQ. Trimming took 6 bases from V and 9 from J, leaving 16 bases between them. The CDR3 sequence is 12 residues long. CDR3 DNA sequence: TGCGCCAGCAACAAAGAAGGAGCCGGGCAGTACTTC. Encoded protein: CASNKEGAGQYF. The variable domain in full, with the rest retrieved from reference TRBV5-1 and TRBJ2-7, is KAGVTQTPRYLIKTRGQQVTLSCSPISGHRSVSWYQQTPGQGLQFLFEYFSETQRNKGNFPGRFSGRQFSNSRSEMNVSTLELGDSALYLCASNKEGAGQYFGPGTRLTVT.

The chain links TRBV19 to TRBJ2-1; TRBD1 aligns across 9 bases. There are 20 residues in the CDR3. J lost 0 bases, V lost 2 bases, and 14 bases had no gene match. CDR1 is LNHDA, CDR2 SQIVND, per germline (reference sequence). This CDR3 reads CASSIRGGTGSLSSYNEQFF. The CDR3 coding sequence is TGTGCCAGTAGTATAAGGGGAGGGACAGGGAGCCTCAGCTCCTACAATGAGCAGTTCTTC.

The chain has TRBV28 and TRBJ2-4; 11 bases align to TRBD2. V was clipped by 5 bases and J by 5 bases; unmatched bases: 8. The CDR3 consists of 16 residues. Germline V CDR1 and CDR2: MDHEN, SYDVKM. The DNA of the CDR3 is TGTGCCAGCAGTCAATCCGGGACTAGCGGAGAAAACATTCAGTACTTC. As protein: CASSQSGTSGENIQYF.

The chain links TRBV19 to TRBJ1-3; no clear D gene. The CDR3 is made up of 15 amino acids. Germline lookup yields CDR1 LNHDA and CDR2 SQIVND (reference sequence). V was clipped by 11 bases and J by 2 bases, with 19 bases between them. The CDR3 region is CASRSQYEAGNTIYF. The CDR3 coding sequence is TGTGCCTCCAGGTCACAGTACGAAGCTGGAAACACCATATATTTT.

The rearrangement uses TRBV7-2 and TRBJ2-1; D possibly corresponds to TRBD2 (5 bases). CDR1 and CDR2 from the germline V gene are SGHTA and FQGNSA. Trimming shortened V by 7 bases and J by 2 bases, and 12 bases separated the two germline ends. CDR3 length: 14 amino acids. CDR3 loop: CASNPEGTYNEQFF. The CDR3 region has the DNA TGTGCCAGCAACCCTGAGGGCACCTACAATGAGCAGTTCTTC.